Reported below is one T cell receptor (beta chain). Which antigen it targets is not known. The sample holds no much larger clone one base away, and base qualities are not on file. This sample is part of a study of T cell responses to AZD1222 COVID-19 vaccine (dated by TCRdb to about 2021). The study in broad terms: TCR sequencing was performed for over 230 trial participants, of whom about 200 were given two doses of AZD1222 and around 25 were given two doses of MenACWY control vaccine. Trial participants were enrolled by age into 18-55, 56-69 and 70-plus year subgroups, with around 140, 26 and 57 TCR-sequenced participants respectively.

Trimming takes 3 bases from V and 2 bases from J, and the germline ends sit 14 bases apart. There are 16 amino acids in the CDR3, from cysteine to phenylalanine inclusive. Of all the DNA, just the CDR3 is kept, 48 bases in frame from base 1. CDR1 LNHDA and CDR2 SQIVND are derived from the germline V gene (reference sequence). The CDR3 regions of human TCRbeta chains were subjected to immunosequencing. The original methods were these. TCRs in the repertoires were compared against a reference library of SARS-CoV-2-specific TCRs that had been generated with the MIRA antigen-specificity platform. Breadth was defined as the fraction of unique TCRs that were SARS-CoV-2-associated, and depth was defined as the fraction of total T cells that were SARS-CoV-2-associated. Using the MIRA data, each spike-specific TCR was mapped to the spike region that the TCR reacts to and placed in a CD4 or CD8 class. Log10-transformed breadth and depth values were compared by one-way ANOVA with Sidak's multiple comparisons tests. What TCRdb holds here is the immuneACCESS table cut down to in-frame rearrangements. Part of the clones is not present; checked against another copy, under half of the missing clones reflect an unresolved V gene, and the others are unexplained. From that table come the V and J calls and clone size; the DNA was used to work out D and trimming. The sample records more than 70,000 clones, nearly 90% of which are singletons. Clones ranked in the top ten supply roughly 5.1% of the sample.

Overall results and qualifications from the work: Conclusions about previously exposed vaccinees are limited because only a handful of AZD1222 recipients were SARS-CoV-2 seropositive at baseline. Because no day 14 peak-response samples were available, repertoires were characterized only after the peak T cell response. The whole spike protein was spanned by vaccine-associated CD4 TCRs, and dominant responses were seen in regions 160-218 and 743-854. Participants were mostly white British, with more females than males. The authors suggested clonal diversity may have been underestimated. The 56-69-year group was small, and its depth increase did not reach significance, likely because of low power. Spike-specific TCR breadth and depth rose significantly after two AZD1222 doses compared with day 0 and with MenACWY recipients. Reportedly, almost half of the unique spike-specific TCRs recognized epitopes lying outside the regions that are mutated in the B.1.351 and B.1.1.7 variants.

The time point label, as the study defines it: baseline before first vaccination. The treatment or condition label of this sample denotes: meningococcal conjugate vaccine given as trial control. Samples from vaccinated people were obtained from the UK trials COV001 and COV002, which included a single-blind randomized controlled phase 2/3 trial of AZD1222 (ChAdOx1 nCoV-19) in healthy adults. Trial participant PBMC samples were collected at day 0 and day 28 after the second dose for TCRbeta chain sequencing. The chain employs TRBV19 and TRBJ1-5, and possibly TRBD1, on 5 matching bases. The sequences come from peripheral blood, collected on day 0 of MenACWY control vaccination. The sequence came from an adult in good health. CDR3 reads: CASSIQGLLGNQPQHF. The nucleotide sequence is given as TGTGCCAGTAGTATCCAGGGATTATTAGGCAATCAGCCCCAGCATTTT.